This paragraph reports one TCR beta chain. This sample was included in a study of blood T cell repertoires in COVID-19. CDR1 is SGDLS and CDR2 is YYNGEE in the germline V gene. V lost 3 bases, J lost 0 bases, and 9 bases lay in between. The CDR3 is made up of 15 amino acids. Original analysis: How many nucleated cells were present was estimated from reference gene primer amplification. Clones were sequenced by immunoSEQ multiplex PCR, and TCRdb holds only the in-frame ones, with some missing. Clone size and V and J calls were adopted from that table, with D and trimming inferred from the DNA. The table has around 97,000 clones, 70% to 90% seen once.

This sequence was found in a woman in her fifties or sixties with acute or convalescent COVID-19. The chain is built from TRBV9 and TRBJ1-4; a possible D gene is TRBD1 (6 bases). Sequenced sample: peripheral blood. CDR3 loop: CASSAGQTTNEKLFF. CDR3 DNA sequence: TGTGCCAGCAGCGCCGGACAGACAACTAATGAAAAACTGTTTTTT.